Following are 18 T cell receptor beta chains from one sample sequenced in a study of cytomegalovirus exposure and HLA in healthy donors. Amplification used 60 Vbeta primers and 13 Jbeta primers. TCRdb's copy holds only in-frame clones and misses some; the assay was immunoSEQ multiplex PCR. This table holds about 140,000 clones, approximately 86% found once. Material for sequencing was PBMCs. The receptors were gathered from a woman aged 40 to 50 in good health and CMV-seronegative.

The chain combines TRBV9 with TRBJ1-1; tentative D call: TRBD1 (5 bases). The germline V gene has CDR1 SGDLS and CDR2 YYNGEE. This CDR3 comprises 14 residues. V was clipped by 0 bases and J by 1 base, with 7 bases between them. CDR3 region: CASSVGGQNTEAFF. The CDR3 DNA sequence: TGTGCCAGCAGCGTAGGTGGACAGAACACTGAAGCTTTCTTT.

The chain joins TRBV6-6 to TRBJ1-3; TRBD1 aligns across 8 bases. The V gene's germline CDR1 is MNHNY and CDR2 SVGAGI (reference sequence). The CDR3 length is 15 residues. V was clipped by 5 bases and J by 4 bases; unmatched bases: 7. The CDR3 here is CASSGLGQGGNTIYF. Here the CDR3 DNA reads TGTGCCAGCAGTGGACTAGGACAGGGCGGAAACACCATATATTTT.

The chain joins TRBV9 to TRBJ2-3; maybe TRBD1 (6 bases). Germline V CDR1 and CDR2: SGDLS, YYNGEE. The CDR3 sequence is 16 residues long. V shed 3 bases and J shed 5 bases, with 19 bases lying between them. In DNA, the CDR3 is TGTGCCAGCAGCGCTGGGGCAGGGGTTGCAGTAGATACGCAGTATTTT. Encoded protein: CASSAGAGVAVDTQYF. Complete variable domain (other parts from reference TRBV9 and TRBJ2-3): DSGVTQTPKHLITATGQRVTLRCSPRSGDLSVYWYQQSLDQGLQFLIQYYNGEERAKGNILERFSAQQFPDLHSELNLSSLELGDSALYFCASSAGAGVAVDTQYFGPGTRLTVL.

This clone was detected a few times. V is TRBV2 and J is TRBJ1-1; 7 bases line up with TRBD1. V lost 5 bases and J lost 5; bases outside the gene matches: 8. CDR3 length: 14 amino acids. In germline, CDR1 is SNHLY, CDR2 FYNNEI. The CDR3 protein is CASSPHRGGTEAFF. The CDR3 region has the DNA TGTGCCAGCAGTCCTCACAGGGGAGGAACTGAAGCTTTCTTT.

The genes are TRBV7-8 and TRBJ1-2; tentative D call: TRBD1 (5 bases). This CDR3 has 16 residues. Germline V CDR1 and CDR2: SGHVS, FQNEAQ. Trimming cost V 5 bases and J 0 bases, with 16 bases left between them. CDR3 nucleotides: TGTGCCAGCAGCCCAAGGGGTCTGGAGCCTAACTATGGCTACACCTTC. It codes for CASSPRGLEPNYGYTF. The full variable domain, in which reference TRBV7-8 and TRBJ1-2 provide the parts outside the CDR3, is GAGVSQSPRYKVAKRGQDVALRCDPISGHVSLFWYQQALGQGPEFLTYFQNEAQLDKSGLPSDRFFAERPEGSVSTLKIQRTQQEDSAVYLCASSPRGLEPNYGYTFGSGTRLTVV.

The genes are TRBV28 and TRBJ1-2; 8 bases are shared with TRBD1. The CDR3 consists of 14 residues. Unmatched junction bases numbered 4, after V lost 5 bases and J lost 2 bases. CDR1 is MDHEN and CDR2 is SYDVKM in the germline V gene. CDR3: CASSEDRANYGYTF. DNA for the CDR3: TGTGCCAGCAGTGAGGACAGGGCCAACTATGGCTACACCTTC.

This rearrangement joins TRBV28 to TRBJ2-1; 7 positions agree with TRBD2. In germline, CDR1 is MDHEN, CDR2 SYDVKM. With V trimmed by 6 bases and J by 5 bases, 7 bases remained unmatched. This CDR3 has 14 residues. The CDR3 DNA reads as TGTGCCAGCAGGTCGGGAGGAAGGCACAATGAGCAGTTCTTC. Amino acids: CASRSGGRHNEQFF.

V is TRBV6-5 and J is TRBJ2-2, with 9 bases that match TRBD2. V dropped 6 bases and J dropped 5; count of bases not matched to a gene: 4. Germline CDR1 and CDR2: MNHEY and SVGAGI. The CDR3 is made up of 14 amino acids. The CDR3 protein is CASRGLAETGELFF. DNA for the CDR3: TGTGCCAGCAGGGGACTAGCCGAGACCGGGGAGCTGTTTTTT.

The genes are TRBV7-2 and TRBJ2-7; D gene unclear. The CDR3 has 12 residues. The germline V gene encodes CDR1 SGHTA and CDR2 FQGNSA. V gave up 5 bases and J gave up 2 bases, with 7 bases separating them. The CDR3 bases are TGTGCCAGCAGCCTCTCTACCTACGAGCAGTACTTC. Residues: CASSLSTYEQYF.

This clone was detected only a few times. The rearrangement uses TRBV5-4 and TRBJ1-1; no reliable D call. Deletions cut 4 bases from V and 3 bases from J, with 16 bases between. The CDR3 is 15 amino acids. CDR1 and CDR2 (germline): SGHNT, YYREEE (reference sequence). In DNA form, the CDR3 reads TGTGCCAGCAGCGGTCCGCGGGAGGGCCACACTGAAGCTTTCTTT. Translating it yields CASSGPREGHTEAFF.

This clone was seen a few times. The gene calls are TRBV7-8 and TRBJ2-7; 8 positions agree with TRBD2. Germline lookup yields CDR1 SGHVS and CDR2 FQNEAQ. The CDR3 length is 14 residues. V trimming: 6 bases; J trimming: 9 bases; junction bases outside the gene matches: 13. The CDR3 coding sequence is TGTGCCAGCAGTCTTAGCGGGCAGGGACTAGGGCAGTACTTC. Translation gives CASSLSGQGLGQYF.

Note on this clone: The sample holds other DNA sequences that translate to the same CDR3. This rearrangement joins TRBV28 to TRBJ1-5; 7 nucleotides line up with TRBD1. Germline CDR1 reads MDHEN; CDR2 reads SYDVKM. The CDR3 loop spans 15 amino acids. V gave up 7 bases and J gave up 2 bases; unmatched junction bases: 8. The CDR3 is CASNWGDRGNQPQHF. The DNA for the CDR3 is TGTGCCAGCAACTGGGGGGACAGAGGCAATCAGCCCCAGCATTTT.

The chain couples TRBV10-3 to TRBJ1-5; possibly TRBD1 for D (5 bases). Germline-derived CDR1 and CDR2 are ENHRY and SYGVKD. The length of the CDR3 is 14 residues. The V and J ends lost 6 bases and 2 bases respectively, with 11 bases between them. The CDR3 loop reads CAISPRGGNQPQHF. The CDR3 DNA reads TGTGCCATCAGCCCCCGGGGGGGCAATCAGCCCCAGCATTTT.

The V gene is TRBV5-4, the J gene TRBJ2-2; D is perhaps TRBD2 (5 bases). The length of the CDR3 is 13 residues. CDR1 and CDR2 (germline): SGHNT, YYREEE (reference sequence). V lost 2 bases and J 5 bases, leaving 7 bases between the germline ends. DNA of the CDR3: TGTGCCAGCAGCTTCGGGGAAACCGGGGAGCTGTTTTTT. This gives the protein CASSFGETGELFF.

The chain is built from TRBV27 and TRBJ1-5; 8 bases agree with TRBD1. The CDR3 is 14 amino acids. CDR1 is MNHEY and CDR2 is SMNVEV in the germline V gene (reference sequence). With V trimmed by 5 bases and J by 9 bases, 9 bases remained unmatched. CDR3 DNA sequence: TGTGCCAGCAGTACCCGACAGGGGATGGGGCCCCAGCATTTT. Translated, it gives CASSTRQGMGPQHF.

V usage is TRBV10-2 and J usage is TRBJ2-3; 14 bases fit TRBD2. Germline values: CDR1 WSHSY, CDR2 SAAADI. The CDR3 is 16 residues long. V trimming: 4 bases; J trimming: 5 bases; junction bases outside the gene matches: 5. The CDR3 DNA sequence: TGCGCCAGCAGTGGACTAGCGGGAGGGCGGGGAGATACGCAGTATTTT. As protein: CASSGLAGGRGDTQYF.

This chain's CDR3 is CASSRTGGQTEAFF. DNA for the CDR3: TGTGCCAGCAGCCGGACAGGGGGCCAGACTGAAGCTTTCTTT. The chain carries TRBV7-9 and TRBJ1-1; the match to TRBD1 covers 11 bases. Germline V gene lookup returns CDR1 SEHNR and CDR2 FQNEAQ (reference sequence). This CDR3 region has 14 residues. The ends lost 5 bases at V and 5 bases at J; junction bases unmatched: 4.

V usage is TRBV5-1 and J usage is TRBJ1-4; no firm D call. The V gene lost 0 bases and the J gene lost 4 bases, with 7 bases spanning the gap. CDR1 and CDR2 (germline): SGHRS, YFSETQ. This CDR3 comprises 14 residues. The CDR3: CASSLGSGNEKLFF. The CDR3 DNA is TGCGCCAGCAGCTTGGGCAGCGGTAATGAAAAACTGTTTTTT. Using reference TRBV5-1 and TRBJ1-4 for the parts outside the CDR3, the full variable domain is KAGVTQTPRYLIKTRGQQVTLSCSPISGHRSVSWYQQTPGQGLQFLFEYFSETQRNKGNFPGRFSGRQFSNSRSEMNVSTLELGDSALYLCASSLGSGNEKLFFGSGTQLSVL.